This entry lists 10 T cell receptor beta chains sequenced from one sample in a study of blood T cell repertoires in COVID-19. Clones were read by immunoSEQ multiplex PCR, and TCRdb kept only the in-frame ones, dropping some. The sample carries around 300,000 clones, 85% recorded once. The sample comprised peripheral blood. The receptor set was obtained from a woman aged 45-65 years with active or convalescent COVID-19.

The chain has TRBV2 and TRBJ1-5, with D perhaps TRBD1 (6 bases). V lost 3 bases and J lost 3, with 18 bases in between. Germline loops: CDR1 SNHLY, CDR2 FYNNEI. CDR3 length equals 17 residues. The CDR3 region has the DNA TGTGCCAGCAGTGACGGCAGGGGTCTAACCTACAATCAGCCCCAGCATTTT. It codes for CASSDGRGLTYNQPQHF.

The chain uses TRBV19 and TRBJ1-1; D not resolved. V was pared by 4 bases and J by 9 bases, with 18 bases between. The length of the CDR3 is 14 residues. CDR1 is LNHDA and CDR2 is SQIVND in the germline V gene (reference sequence). The CDR3 spells CASSTLLGRGQAFF. As DNA, the CDR3 is TGTGCCAGTAGTACTCTATTAGGGAGAGGGCAAGCTTTCTTT.

The chain is built from TRBV7-6 and TRBJ1-6; TRBD1 aligns across 8 bases. The CDR3 runs to 14 residues. Germline V gives CDR1 SGHVS, CDR2 FNYEAQ. With 3 bases clipped from V and 5 bases from J, the junction kept 0 bases outside the gene matches. The CDR3, as DNA: TGTGCCAGCAGCTTGGGACAGGATAATTCACCCCTCCACTTT. Its protein is CASSLGQDNSPLHF.

A remark on this clone: The limits of the CDR3 on the DNA are not certain, so only TCRdb's listed CDR3 is given. This chain uses TRBV19 with TRBJ1-2; the DNA was not used to check the table's D call, TRBD1. CDR1 is LNHDA, CDR2 SQIVND, per germline (reference sequence). The CDR3 is made up of 13 amino acids, end residues included. The CDR3 is CASSILATYGYTF.

This chain joins TRBV27 and TRBJ1-5; D gene uncertain. This CDR3 contains 13 residues. The ends were cut back, 4 bases at V and 7 bases at J, with 11 bases in the middle. Germline V gives CDR1 MNHEY, CDR2 SMNVEV (reference sequence). The CDR3 nucleotides read TGTGCCAGCAGTTGGGCACCCTTCCAGCCCCAGCATTTT. The encoded protein is CASSWAPFQPQHF.

This sequence joins TRBV9 and TRBJ1-2; no reliable D call. V lost 4 bases, J lost 4 bases, and 11 bases lay in between. The germline V gene encodes CDR1 SGDLS and CDR2 YYNGEE. This CDR3 has 13 amino acids. CDR3 sequence (DNA): TGTGCCAGCAGCTCCGGACTCGGCTATGGCTACACCTTC. Its translation is CASSSGLGYGYTF.

This chain connects TRBV6-4 to TRBJ1-1; D call uncertain. Trimming shortened V by 4 bases and J by 5 bases, and 11 bases separated the two germline ends. CDR1 is MRHNA and CDR2 is SNTAGT in the germline V gene. The length of the CDR3 is 13 residues. The CDR3 loop reads CASSVFGWTEAFF. CDR3 DNA: TGTGCCAGCAGTGTATTCGGGTGGACTGAAGCTTTCTTT.

The chain couples TRBV3-1 (or the pseudogene TRBV3-2) to TRBJ2-7; 8 bases map to TRBD2. V dropped 4 bases and J dropped 2; count of bases not matched to a gene: 16. The CDR3 spans 18 residues. Germline CDR1 and CDR2: LGHDT and YNNKEL (reference sequence). The CDR3 DNA sequence: TGTGCCAGCAGCCCCCGACAAGCCGGGATTAGCGGGACCTACGAGCAGTACTTC. Its translation is CASSPRQAGISGTYEQYF.

The V and J genes are TRBV5-5 and TRBJ2-1; 8 bases line up with TRBD2. Germline V gene lookup returns CDR1 SGHKS and CDR2 YYEKEE (reference sequence). The CDR3 is 17 residues long. The V segment lost 1 base and the J segment 9 bases; nucleotides outside the gene matches: 15. CDR3 in amino acids: CASSLYPGGSGRTEQFF. The CDR3 coding sequence is TGTGCCAGCAGCTTGTATCCCGGGGGGAGCGGGAGAACTGAGCAGTTCTTC.

The chain has TRBV2 and TRBJ2-2; TRBD2 aligns across 9 bases. With 6 bases clipped from V and 5 bases from J, the junction kept 4 bases outside the gene matches. The CDR3 spans 14 residues. Per the germline V gene, CDR1 is SNHLY and CDR2 is FYNNEI. CDR3 sequence reads: CASRPRGGTGELFF. DNA of the CDR3: TGTGCCAGCAGGCCGCGGGGGGGGACCGGGGAGCTGTTTTTT.